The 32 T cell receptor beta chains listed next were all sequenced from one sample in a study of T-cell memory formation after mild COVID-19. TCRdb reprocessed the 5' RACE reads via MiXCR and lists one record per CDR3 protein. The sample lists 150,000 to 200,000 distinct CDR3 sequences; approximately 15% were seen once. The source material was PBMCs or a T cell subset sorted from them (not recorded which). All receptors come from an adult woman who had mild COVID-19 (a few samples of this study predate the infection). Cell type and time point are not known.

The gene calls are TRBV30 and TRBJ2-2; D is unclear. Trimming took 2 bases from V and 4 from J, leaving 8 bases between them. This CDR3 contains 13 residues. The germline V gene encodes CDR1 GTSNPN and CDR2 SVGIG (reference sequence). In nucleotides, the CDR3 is TGTGCCTGGAGTCACACGGGCACCGGGGAGCTGTTTTTT. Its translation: CAWSHTGTGELFF.

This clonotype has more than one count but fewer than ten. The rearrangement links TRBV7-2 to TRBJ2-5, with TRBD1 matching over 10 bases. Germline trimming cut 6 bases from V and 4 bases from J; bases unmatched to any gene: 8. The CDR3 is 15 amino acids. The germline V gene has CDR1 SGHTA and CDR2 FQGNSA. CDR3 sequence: CASSRDRGPRETQYF. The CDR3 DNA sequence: TGTGCCAGCAGTCGGGACAGGGGCCCTCGAGAGACCCAGTACTTC.

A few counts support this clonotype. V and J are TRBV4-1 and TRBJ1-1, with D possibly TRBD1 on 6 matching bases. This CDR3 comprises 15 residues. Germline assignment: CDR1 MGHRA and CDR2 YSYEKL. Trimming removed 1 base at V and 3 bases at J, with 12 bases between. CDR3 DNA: TGCGCCAGCAGCCAAGTTGCGACAGGTGACACTGAAGCTTTCTTT. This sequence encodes CASSQVATGDTEAFF.

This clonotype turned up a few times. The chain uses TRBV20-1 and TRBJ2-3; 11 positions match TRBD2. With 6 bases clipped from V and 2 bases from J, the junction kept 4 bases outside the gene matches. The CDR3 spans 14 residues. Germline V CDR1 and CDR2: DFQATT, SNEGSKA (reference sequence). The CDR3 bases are TGCAGTGCAATTAGCGGGGGGGCCACAGATACGCAGTATTTT. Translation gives CSAISGGATDTQYF.

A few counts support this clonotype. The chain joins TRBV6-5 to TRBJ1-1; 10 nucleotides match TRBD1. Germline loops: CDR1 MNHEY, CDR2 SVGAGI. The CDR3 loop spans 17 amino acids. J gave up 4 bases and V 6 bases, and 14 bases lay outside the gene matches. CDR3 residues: CASSRRPGQGVSTEAFF. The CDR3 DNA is TGTGCCAGCAGCCGGCGGCCAGGACAGGGGGTCTCCACTGAAGCTTTCTTT.

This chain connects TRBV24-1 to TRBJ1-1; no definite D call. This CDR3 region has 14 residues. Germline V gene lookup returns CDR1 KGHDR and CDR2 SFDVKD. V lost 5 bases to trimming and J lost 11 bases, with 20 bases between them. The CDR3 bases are TGTGCCACCAGTGTAGGGCAGGATCGTATAGGCGCTTTCTTT. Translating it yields CATSVGQDRIGAFF.

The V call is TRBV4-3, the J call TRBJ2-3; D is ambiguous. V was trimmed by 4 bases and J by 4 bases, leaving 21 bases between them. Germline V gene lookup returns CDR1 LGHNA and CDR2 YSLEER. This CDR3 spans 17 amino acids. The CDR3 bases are TGCGCCAGCAGCCGGGATCAGTGGGATCCTGACGCAGATACGCAGTATTTT. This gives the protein CASSRDQWDPDADTQYF.

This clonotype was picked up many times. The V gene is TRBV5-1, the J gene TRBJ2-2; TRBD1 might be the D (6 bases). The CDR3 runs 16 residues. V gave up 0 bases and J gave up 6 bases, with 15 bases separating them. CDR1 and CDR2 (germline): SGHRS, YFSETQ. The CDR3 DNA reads TGCGCCAGCAGCTTGGCCGGGACACCCGGTTCCGGGGAGCTGTTTTTT. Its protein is CASSLAGTPGSGELFF.

CDR3 DNA sequence: TGTGCCAGCAGCGTGGGGGGGACAGTGCCCGGCCGGGAGACCCAGTACTTC. Translating it yields CASSVGGTVPGRETQYF. The chain has TRBV9 and TRBJ2-5; perhaps D is TRBD1 or TRBD2 (7 bases each). Trimming cost V 2 bases and J 5 bases, with 22 bases left between them. Germline CDR1 reads SGDLS; CDR2 reads YYNGEE. CDR3 size: 17 residues. The whole variable domain, remainder taken from reference TRBV9 and TRBJ2-5, is DSGVTQTPKHLITATGQRVTLRCSPRSGDLSVYWYQQSLDQGLQFLIQYYNGEERAKGNILERFSAQQFPDLHSELNLSSLELGDSALYFCASSVGGTVPGRETQYFGPGTRLLVL.

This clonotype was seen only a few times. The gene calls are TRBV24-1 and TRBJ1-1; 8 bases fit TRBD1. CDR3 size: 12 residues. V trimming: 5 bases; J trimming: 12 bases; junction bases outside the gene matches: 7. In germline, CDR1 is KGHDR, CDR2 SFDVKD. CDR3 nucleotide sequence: TGTGCCACCAGTGCGGTCGGGACAGGACCTTTCTTT. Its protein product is CATSAVGTGPFF.

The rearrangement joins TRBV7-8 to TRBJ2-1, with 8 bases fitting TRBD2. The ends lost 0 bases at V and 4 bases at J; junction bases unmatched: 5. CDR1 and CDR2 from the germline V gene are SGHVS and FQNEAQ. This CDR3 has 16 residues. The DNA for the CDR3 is TGTGCCAGCAGCTTAGCAGGACTAGCTAGGTACAATGAGCAGTTCTTC. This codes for CASSLAGLARYNEQFF.

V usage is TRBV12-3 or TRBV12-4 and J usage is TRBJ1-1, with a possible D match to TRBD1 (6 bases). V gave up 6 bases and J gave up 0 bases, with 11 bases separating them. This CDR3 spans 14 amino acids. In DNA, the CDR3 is TGTGCCAGCAGGACGGGACATCTGAACACTGAAGCTTTCTTT. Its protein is CASRTGHLNTEAFF.

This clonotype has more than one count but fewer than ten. For the CDR3, the DNA is TGTGCCACCAATAGGACAGGCAGGGGCACTGAAGCTTTCTTT. Translating it yields CATNRTGRGTEAFF. The J gene is TRBJ1-1, the V gene TRBV24-1; TRBD1 aligns across 7 bases. The V and J ends lost 8 bases and 4 bases, in that order; junction bases with no gene match: 9. This CDR3 has 14 residues. Germline loops: CDR1 KGHDR, CDR2 SFDVKD.

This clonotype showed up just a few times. The DNA of the CDR3 is TGTGCCAGCAGCCAAGGAAGGAGCGAGCAGTACTTC. As protein: CASSQGRSEQYF. V gene TRBV3-1 combines with J gene TRBJ2-7, with no clear D. The CDR3 is 12 residues long. Looked up from germline, CDR1 is LGHDT and CDR2 is YNNKEL (reference sequence). The V end lost 1 base, the J end lost 6 bases, and 7 bases lay between the germline ends.

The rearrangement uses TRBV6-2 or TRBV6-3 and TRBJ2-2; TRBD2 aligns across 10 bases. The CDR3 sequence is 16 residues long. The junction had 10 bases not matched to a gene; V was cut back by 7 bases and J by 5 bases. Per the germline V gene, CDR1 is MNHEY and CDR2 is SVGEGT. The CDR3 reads CASTISGGARTGELFF. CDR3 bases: TGTGCCAGCACCATAAGCGGGGGGGCCAGAACCGGGGAGCTGTTTTTT.

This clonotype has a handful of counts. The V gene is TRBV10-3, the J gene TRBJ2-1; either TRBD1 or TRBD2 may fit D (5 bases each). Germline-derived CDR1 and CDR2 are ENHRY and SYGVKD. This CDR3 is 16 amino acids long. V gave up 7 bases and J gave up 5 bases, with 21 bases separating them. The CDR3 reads CAITIEGSGKHNEQFF. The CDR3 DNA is TGTGCCATCACTATCGAGGGCTCAGGGAAGCACAATGAGCAGTTCTTC.

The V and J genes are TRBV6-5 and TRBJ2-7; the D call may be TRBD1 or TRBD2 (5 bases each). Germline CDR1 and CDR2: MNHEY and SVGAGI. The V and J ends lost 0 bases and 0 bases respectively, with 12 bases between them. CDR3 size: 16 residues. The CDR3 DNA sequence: TGTGCCAGCAGTTACTCGGGGGTCTCCTCCTCCTACGAGCAGTACTTC. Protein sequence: CASSYSGVSSSYEQYF.

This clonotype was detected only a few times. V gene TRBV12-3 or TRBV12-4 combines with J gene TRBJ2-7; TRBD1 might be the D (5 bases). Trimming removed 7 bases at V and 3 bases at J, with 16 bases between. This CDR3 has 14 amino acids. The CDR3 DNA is TGTGCCAGCAAAGACCCCAGGGTTGGCTACGAGCAGTACTTC. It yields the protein CASKDPRVGYEQYF.

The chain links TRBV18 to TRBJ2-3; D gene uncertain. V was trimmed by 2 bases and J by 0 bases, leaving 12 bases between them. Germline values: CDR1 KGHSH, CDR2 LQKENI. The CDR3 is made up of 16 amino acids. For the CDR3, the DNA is TGTGCCAGCTCACCAAAGGGATTACGAAGCACAGATACGCAGTATTTT. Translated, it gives CASSPKGLRSTDTQYF.

This CDR3 is CASSLEAASSYNEQFF. CDR3 nucleotides: TGCGCCAGCAGCTTGGAGGCGGCTAGCTCCTACAATGAGCAGTTCTTC. The genes are TRBV5-1 and TRBJ2-1; D is undetermined. The CDR3 extends over 16 amino acids. Trimming took 0 bases from V and 0 from J, leaving 10 bases between them. CDR1 is SGHRS, CDR2 YFSETQ, per germline.

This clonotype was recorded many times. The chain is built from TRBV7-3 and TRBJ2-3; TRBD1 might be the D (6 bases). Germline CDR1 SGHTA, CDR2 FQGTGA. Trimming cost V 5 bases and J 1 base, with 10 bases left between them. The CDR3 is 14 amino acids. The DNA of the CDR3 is TGTGCCAGCAGCCTGGGGGCCCGCACAGATACGCAGTATTTT. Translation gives CASSLGARTDTQYF.

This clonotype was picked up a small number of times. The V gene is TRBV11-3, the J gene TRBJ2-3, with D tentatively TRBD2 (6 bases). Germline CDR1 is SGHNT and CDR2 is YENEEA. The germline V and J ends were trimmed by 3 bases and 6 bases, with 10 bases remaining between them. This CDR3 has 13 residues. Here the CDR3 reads CASSLDGSDTQYF. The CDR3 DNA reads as TGTGCCAGCAGCTTGGACGGGAGTGATACGCAGTATTTT.

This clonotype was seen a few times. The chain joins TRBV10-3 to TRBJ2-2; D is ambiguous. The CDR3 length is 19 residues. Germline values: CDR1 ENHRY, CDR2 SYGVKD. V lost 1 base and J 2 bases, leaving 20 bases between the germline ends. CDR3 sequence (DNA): TGTGCCATCAGTGAGTTAAAGGACGGTGGGCACATAAACACCGGGGAGCTGTTTTTT. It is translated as CAISELKDGGHINTGELFF.

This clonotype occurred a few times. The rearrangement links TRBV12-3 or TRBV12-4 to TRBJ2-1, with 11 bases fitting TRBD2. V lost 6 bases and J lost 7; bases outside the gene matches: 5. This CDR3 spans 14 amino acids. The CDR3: CASSTSGSWNEQFF. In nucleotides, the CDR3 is TGTGCCAGCAGCACTAGCGGGAGTTGGAATGAGCAGTTCTTC.

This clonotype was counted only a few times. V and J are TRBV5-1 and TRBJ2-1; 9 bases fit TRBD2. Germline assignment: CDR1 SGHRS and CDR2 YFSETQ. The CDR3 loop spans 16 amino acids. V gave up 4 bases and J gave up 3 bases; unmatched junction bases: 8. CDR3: CASSPRAGGLYNEQFF. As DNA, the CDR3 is TGCGCCAGCAGCCCAAGAGCGGGGGGCCTCTACAATGAGCAGTTCTTC.

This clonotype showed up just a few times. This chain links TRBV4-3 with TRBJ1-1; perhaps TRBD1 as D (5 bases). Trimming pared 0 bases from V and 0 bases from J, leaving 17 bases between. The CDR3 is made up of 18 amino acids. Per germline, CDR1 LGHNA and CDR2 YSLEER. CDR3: CASSQDRSGGGVNTEAFF. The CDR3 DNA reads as TGCGCCAGCAGCCAAGATCGCAGTGGGGGAGGAGTGAACACTGAAGCTTTCTTT.

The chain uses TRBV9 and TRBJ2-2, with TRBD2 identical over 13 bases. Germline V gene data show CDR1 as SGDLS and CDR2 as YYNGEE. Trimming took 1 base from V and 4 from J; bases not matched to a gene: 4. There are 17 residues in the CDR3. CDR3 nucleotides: TGTGCCAGCAGCGTAATCGGACTAGCGGGAGTCACCGGGGAGCTGTTTTTT. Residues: CASSVIGLAGVTGELFF. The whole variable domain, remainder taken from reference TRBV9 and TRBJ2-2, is DSGVTQTPKHLITATGQRVTLRCSPRSGDLSVYWYQQSLDQGLQFLIQYYNGEERAKGNILERFSAQQFPDLHSELNLSSLELGDSALYFCASSVIGLAGVTGELFFGEGSRLTVL.

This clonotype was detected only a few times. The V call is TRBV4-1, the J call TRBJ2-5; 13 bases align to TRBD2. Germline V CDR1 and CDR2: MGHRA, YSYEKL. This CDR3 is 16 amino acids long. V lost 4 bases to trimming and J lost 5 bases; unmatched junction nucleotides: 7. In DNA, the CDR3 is TGCGCCAGCAGCCTCCTGACTAGCGGGGGGAGGGAGACCCAGTACTTC. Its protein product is CASSLLTSGGRETQYF.

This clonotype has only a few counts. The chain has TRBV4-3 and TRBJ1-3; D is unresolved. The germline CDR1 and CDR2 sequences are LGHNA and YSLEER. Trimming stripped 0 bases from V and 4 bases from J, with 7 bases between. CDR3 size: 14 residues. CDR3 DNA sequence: TGCGCCAGCAGCCAAGATACACCCGGAAACACCATATATTTT. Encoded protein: CASSQDTPGNTIYF.

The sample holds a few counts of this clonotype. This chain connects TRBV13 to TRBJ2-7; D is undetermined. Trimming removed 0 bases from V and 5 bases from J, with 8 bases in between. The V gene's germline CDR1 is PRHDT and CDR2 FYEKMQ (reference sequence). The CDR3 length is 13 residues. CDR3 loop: CASSLGLNNEQYF. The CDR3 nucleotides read TGTGCCAGCAGCTTAGGCCTAAACAACGAGCAGTACTTC.

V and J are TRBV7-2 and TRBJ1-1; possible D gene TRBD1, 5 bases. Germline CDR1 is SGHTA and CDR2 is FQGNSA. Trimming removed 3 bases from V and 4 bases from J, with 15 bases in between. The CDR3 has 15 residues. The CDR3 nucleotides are TGTGCCAGCAGCTTGTTTCGCAGGGCGTCCACTGAAGCTTTCTTT. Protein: CASSLFRRASTEAFF.

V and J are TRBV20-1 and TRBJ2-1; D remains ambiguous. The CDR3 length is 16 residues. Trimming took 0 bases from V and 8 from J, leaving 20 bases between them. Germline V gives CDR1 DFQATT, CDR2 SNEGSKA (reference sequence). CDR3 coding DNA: TGCAGTGCTAGAGACCGCATTGGCCCCCGATCGGATGAGCAGTTCTTC. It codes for CSARDRIGPRSDEQFF.